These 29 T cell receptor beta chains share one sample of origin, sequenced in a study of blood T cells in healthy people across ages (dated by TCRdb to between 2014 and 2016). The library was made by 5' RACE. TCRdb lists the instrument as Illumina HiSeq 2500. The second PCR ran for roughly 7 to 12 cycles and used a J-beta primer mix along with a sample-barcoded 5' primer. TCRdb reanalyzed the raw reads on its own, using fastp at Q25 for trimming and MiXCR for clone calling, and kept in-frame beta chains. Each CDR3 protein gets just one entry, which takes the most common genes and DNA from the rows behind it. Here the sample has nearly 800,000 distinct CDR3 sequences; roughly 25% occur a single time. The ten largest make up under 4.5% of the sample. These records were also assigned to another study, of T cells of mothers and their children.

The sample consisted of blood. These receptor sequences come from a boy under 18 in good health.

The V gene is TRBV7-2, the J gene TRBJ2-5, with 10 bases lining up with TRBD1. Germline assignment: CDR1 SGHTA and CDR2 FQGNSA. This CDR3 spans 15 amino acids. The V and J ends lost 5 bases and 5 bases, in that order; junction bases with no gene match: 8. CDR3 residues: CASSLRTGGWETQYF. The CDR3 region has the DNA TGTGCCAGCAGCCTCAGGACAGGGGGGTGGGAGACCCAGTACTTC. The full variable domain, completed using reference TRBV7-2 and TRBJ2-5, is GAGVSQSPSNKVTEKGKDVELRCDPISGHTALYWYRQSLGQGLEFLIYFQGNSAPDKSGLPSDRFSAERTGGSVSTLTIQRTQQEDSAVYLCASSLRTGGWETQYFGPGTRLLVL.

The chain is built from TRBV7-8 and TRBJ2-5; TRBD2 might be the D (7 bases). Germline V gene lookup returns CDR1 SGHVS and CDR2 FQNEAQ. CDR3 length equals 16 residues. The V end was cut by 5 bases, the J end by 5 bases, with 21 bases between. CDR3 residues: CASSLKWGGELETQYF. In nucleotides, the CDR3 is TGTGCCAGCAGCCTCAAATGGGGGGGCGAGTTGGAGACCCAGTACTTC. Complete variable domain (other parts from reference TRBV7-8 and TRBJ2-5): GAGVSQSPRYKVAKRGQDVALRCDPISGHVSLFWYQQALGQGPEFLTYFQNEAQLDKSGLPSDRFFAERPEGSVSTLKIQRTQQEDSAVYLCASSLKWGGELETQYFGPGTRLLVL.

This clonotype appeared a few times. The CDR3 protein is CASSRLGTSGRNEQFF. The CDR3, as DNA: TGTGCCAGCAGTCGCCTCGGGACTAGCGGGAGGAATGAGCAGTTCTTC. The chain carries TRBV28 and TRBJ2-1; TRBD2 matches 15 bases. The CDR3 is 16 residues long. The germline gives CDR1 MDHEN, CDR2 SYDVKM. The ends lost 5 bases at V and 7 bases at J; junction bases unmatched: 6. Based on the CDR3 plus reference TRBV28 and TRBJ2-1, the full variable domain is DVKVTQSSRYLVKRTGEKVFLECVQDMDHENMFWYRQDPGLGLRLIYFSYDVKMKEKGDIPEGYSVSREKKERFSLILESASTNQTSMYLCASSRLGTSGRNEQFFGPGTRLTVL.

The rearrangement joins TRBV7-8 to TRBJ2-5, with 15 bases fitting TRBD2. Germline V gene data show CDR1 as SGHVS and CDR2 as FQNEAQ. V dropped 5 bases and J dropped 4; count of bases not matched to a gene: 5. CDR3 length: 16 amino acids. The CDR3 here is CASSGLAGGRAETQYF. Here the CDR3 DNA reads TGTGCCAGCAGCGGACTAGCGGGGGGGCGCGCAGAGACCCAGTACTTC.

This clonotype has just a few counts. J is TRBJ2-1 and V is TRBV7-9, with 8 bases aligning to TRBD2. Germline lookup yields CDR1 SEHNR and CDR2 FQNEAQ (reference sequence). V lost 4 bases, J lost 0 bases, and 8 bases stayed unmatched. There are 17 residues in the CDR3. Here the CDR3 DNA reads TGTGCCAGCAGCTCACTCGGGGGGGAAGGCTCCTACAATGAGCAGTTCTTC. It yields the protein CASSSLGGEGSYNEQFF.

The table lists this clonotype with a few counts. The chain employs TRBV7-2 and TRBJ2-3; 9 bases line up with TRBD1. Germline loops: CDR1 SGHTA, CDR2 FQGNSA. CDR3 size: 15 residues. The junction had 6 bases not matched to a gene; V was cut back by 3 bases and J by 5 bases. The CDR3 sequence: CASSLGQGRGDTQYF. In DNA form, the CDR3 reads TGTGCCAGCAGCTTGGGACAGGGAAGAGGAGATACGCAGTATTTT.

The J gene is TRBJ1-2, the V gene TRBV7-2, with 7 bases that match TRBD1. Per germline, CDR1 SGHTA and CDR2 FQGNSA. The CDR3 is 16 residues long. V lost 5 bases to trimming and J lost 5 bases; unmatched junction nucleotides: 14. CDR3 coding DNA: TGTGCCAGCAGCCTACCCAGACAGGGATTTATATATGGCTACACCTTC. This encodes CASSLPRQGFIYGYTF.

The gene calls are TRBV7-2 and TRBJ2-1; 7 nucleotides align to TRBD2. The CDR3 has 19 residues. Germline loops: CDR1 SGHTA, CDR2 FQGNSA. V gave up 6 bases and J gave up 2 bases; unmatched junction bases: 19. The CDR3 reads CASSPRASGGVPTYNEQFF. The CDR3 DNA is TGTGCCAGCAGTCCAAGGGCTAGCGGAGGGGTCCCCACCTACAATGAGCAGTTCTTC.

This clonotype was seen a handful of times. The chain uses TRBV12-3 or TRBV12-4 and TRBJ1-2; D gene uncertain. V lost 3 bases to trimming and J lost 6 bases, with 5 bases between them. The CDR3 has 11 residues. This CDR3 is CASSFGHGYTF. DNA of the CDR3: TGTGCCAGCAGTTTTGGCCATGGCTACACCTTC.

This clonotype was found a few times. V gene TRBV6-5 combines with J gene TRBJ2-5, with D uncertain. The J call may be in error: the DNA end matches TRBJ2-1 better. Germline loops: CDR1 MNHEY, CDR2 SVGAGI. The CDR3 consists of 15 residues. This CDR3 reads CASSLGFGPTYEQFF. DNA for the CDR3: TGTGCCAGCAGCCTCGGGTTTGGTCCCACGTATGAGCAGTTCTTC.

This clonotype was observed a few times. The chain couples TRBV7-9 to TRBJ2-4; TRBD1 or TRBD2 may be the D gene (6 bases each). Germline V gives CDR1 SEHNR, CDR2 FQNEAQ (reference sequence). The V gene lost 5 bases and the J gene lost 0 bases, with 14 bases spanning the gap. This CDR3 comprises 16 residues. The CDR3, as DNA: TGTGCCAGCAGCGCGGGGACAAACCTAGCCAAAAACATTCAGTACTTC. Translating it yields CASSAGTNLAKNIQYF.

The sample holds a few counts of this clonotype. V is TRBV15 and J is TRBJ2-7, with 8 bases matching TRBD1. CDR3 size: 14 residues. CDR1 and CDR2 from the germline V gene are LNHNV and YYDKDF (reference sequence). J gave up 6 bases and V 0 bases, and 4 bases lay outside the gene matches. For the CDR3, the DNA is TGTGCCACCAGCAGAGACGGGACAGGTTCCGAGCAGTACTTC. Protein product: CATSRDGTGSEQYF.

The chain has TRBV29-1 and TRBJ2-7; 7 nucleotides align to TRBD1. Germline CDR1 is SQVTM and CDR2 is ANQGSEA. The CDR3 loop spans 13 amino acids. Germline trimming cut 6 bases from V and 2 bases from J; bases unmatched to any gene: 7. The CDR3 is CSVHGTDPYEQYF. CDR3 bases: TGCAGCGTACACGGGACAGATCCCTACGAGCAGTACTTC.

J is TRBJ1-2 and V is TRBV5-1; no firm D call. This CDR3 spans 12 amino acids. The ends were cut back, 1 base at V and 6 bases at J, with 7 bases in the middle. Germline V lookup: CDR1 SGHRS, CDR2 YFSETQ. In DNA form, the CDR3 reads TGCGCCAGCAGCTTGAATGGAGATGGCTACACCTTC. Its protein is CASSLNGDGYTF.

The CDR3 sequence: CASSFRDQAFF. CDR3 nucleotide sequence: TGTGCCAGCAGTTTTCGGGACCAAGCTTTCTTT. V usage is TRBV12-3 or TRBV12-4 and J usage is TRBJ1-1; D possibly corresponds to TRBD1 (5 bases). Deletions cut 3 bases from V and 9 bases from J, with 8 bases between. The CDR3 contains 11 residues.

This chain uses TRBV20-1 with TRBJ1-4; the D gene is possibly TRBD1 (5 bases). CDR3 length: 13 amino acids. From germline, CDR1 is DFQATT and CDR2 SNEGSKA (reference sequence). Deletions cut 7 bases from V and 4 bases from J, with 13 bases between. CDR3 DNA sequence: TGCAGTGTTGATGGGGGGTATAATGAAAAACTGTTTTTT. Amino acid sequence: CSVDGGYNEKLFF.

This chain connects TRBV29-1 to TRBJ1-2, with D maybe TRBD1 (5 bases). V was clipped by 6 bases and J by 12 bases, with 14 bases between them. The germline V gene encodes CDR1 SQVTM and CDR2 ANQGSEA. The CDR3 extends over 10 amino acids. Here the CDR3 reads CSVGGTADTF. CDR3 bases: TGCAGCGTCGGCGGGACCGCGGACACCTTC.

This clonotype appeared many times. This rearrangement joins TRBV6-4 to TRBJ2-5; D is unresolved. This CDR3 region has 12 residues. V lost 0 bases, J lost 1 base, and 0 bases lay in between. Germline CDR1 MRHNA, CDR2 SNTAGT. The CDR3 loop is CASSDSQETQYF. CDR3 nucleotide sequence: TGTGCCAGCAGTGACTCCCAAGAGACCCAGTACTTC.

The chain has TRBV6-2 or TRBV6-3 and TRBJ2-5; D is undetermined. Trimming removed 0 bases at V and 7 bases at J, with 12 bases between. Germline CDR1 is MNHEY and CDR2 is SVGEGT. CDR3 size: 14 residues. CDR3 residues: CASSYSGEWGTQYF. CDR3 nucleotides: TGTGCCAGCAGTTACTCCGGAGAATGGGGGACCCAGTACTTC.

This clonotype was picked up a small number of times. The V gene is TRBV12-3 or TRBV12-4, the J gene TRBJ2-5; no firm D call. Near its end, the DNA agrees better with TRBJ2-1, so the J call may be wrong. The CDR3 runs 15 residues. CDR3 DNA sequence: TGTGCCAGCAGTTTTGACCCCCCGGCCTTCAATGAGCAGTTCTTC. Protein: CASSFDPPAFNEQFF.

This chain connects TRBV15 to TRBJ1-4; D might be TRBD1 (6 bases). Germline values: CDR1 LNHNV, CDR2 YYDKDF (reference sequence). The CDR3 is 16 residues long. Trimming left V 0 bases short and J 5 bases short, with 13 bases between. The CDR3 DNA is TGTGCCACCAGCAGAGAGCAGGGGATGGAGAATGAAAAACTGTTTTTT. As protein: CATSREQGMENEKLFF.

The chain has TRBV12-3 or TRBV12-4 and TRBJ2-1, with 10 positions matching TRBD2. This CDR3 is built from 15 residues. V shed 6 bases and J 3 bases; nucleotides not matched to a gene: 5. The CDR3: CASRASGGDYNEQFF. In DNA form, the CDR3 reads TGTGCCAGCAGGGCGAGCGGGGGGGACTACAATGAGCAGTTCTTC.

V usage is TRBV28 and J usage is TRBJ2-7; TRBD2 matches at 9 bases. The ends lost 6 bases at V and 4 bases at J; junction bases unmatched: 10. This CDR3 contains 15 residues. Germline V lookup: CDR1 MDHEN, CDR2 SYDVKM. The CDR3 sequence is CASSPRLAGLYEQYF. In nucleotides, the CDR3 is TGTGCCAGCAGCCCAAGGCTAGCGGGGTTATACGAGCAGTACTTC.

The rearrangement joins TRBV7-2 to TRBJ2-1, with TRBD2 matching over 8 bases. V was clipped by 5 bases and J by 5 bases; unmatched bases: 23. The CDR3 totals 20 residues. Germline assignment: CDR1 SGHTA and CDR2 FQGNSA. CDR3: CASSVAGGLRGRGGDNEQFF. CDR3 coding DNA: TGTGCCAGCAGCGTGGCGGGGGGACTACGCGGGAGAGGGGGGGACAATGAGCAGTTCTTC.

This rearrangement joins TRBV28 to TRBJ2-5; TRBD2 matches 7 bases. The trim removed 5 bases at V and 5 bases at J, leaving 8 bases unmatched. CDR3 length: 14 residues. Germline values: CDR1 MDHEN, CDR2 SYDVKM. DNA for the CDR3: TGTGCCAGCAGTCGAGCGGGGTCTATGGAGACCCAGTACTTC. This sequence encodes CASSRAGSMETQYF.

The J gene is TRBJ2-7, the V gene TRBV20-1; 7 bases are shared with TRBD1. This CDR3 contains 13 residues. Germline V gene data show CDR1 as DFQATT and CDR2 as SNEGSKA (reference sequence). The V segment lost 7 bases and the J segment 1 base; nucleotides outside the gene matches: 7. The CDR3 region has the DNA TGCAGTGTTCCCCAGGGGGATTCCTACGAGCAGTACTTC. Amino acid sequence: CSVPQGDSYEQYF.

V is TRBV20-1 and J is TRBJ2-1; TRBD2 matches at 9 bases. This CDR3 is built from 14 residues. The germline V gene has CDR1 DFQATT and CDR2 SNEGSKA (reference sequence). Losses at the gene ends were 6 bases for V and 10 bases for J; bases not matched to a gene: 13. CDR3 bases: TGCAGTGCGCTCCGCACTAGCGGGCTTAACGAGCAGTTCTTC. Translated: CSALRTSGLNEQFF.

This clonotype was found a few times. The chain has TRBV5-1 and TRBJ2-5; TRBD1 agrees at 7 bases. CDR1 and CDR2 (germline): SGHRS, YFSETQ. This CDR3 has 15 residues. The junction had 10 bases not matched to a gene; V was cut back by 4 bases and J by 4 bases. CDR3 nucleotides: TGCGCCAGCAGCCCTTACTCGGACAGGCTAGAGACCCAGTACTTC. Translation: CASSPYSDRLETQYF.

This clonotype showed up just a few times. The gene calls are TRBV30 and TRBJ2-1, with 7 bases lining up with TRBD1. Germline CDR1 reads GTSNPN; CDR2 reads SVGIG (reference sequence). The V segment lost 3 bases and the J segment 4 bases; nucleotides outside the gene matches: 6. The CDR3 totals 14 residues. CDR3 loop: CAWSEKDRYNEQFF. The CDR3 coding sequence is TGTGCCTGGAGCGAAAAGGACAGGTACAATGAGCAGTTCTTC.